This T cell receptor beta chain was sequenced for a study of T cell responses to AZD1222 COVID-19 vaccine. Trimming removed 4 bases from V and 8 bases from J; junction bases left unmatched: 17. CDR3 length equals 17 residues. The table came from immunoSEQ multiplex PCR; TCRdb's copy has only in-frame clones and leaves some out. Of about 120,000 clones listed, about 88% are singletons. This receptor was obtained from an adult who received the AZD1222 COVID-19 vaccine. The rearrangement links TRBV23-1 to TRBJ1-2; 9 bases are shared with TRBD1. TRBV23-1 is identified as an open reading frame with a role that is uncertain. The sample here was peripheral blood, taken 28 days after the second AZD1222 dose. The CDR3 bases are TGCGCCAGCAGTCGGCTACCGGGACAGGGAAAAAGATGCGGCTACACCTTC. It encodes CASSRLPGQGKRCGYTF.